This T cell receptor beta chain was identified in a study of CD8 T cells in ankylosing spondylitis. Regarding the study as a whole: Reports say disease-linked clones showed up significantly more in matched ankylosing spondylitis synovial fluid. Reactive arthritis synovial fluid and blood were previously reported to contain some motif variants. A motif of 7 to 9 highly homologous TCR beta variants was seen as apparently characteristic of ankylosing spondylitis blood.

CDR3 length: 16 amino acids. Germline loops: CDR1 MGHRA, CDR2 YSYEKL. V was clipped by 6 bases and J by 1 base; unmatched bases: 8. MiXCR was run by TCRdb on the 5' RACE reads, yielding one entry per CDR3 protein. The sample has approximately 250,000 distinct CDR3 sequences; roughly a third are singletons. As to this clonotype: The antigen is unknown.

This sequence joins TRBV4-1 and TRBJ2-2, with 7 nucleotides matching TRBD2. The specimen was blood, either unsorted or a sorted T cell fraction (not recorded which). The TCR sequence derives from a male donor with ankylosing spondylitis or in good health (not recorded which). The CDR3: CASRGSGGRNTGELFF. CDR3 nucleotides: TGCGCCAGCAGGGGGTCGGGCGGGAGGAACACCGGGGAGCTGTTTTTT.